The 21 T cell receptor beta chains below were found in one sample sequenced in a study of blood T cell repertoires in COVID-19. TCRdb's copy holds only in-frame clones and misses some; the assay was immunoSEQ multiplex PCR. The sample lists tens of thousands of clones, 75% to 90% occurring once. The sequencing sample was made of peripheral blood. Receptor source: a human donor in a cohort sampled during active COVID-19.

The genes are TRBV18 and TRBJ2-5; the D gene is possibly TRBD2 (6 bases). Germline-derived CDR1 and CDR2 are KGHSH and LQKENI. V was trimmed by 6 bases and J by 4 bases, leaving 18 bases between them. The CDR3 length is 15 residues. CDR3 in amino acids: CASSPRGGAPETQYF. CDR3 bases: TGTGCCAGCTCCCCTCGGGGAGGAGCTCCAGAGACCCAGTACTTC.

This clone was counted once. The chain carries TRBV18 and TRBJ2-3; 8 positions match TRBD1. The V and J ends lost 5 bases and 1 base, in that order; junction bases with no gene match: 5. This CDR3 has 15 amino acids. CDR1 is KGHSH and CDR2 is LQKENI in the germline V gene. CDR3 amino acids: CASSFDRGGTDTQYF. The CDR3 DNA sequence: TGTGCCAGCTCATTCGACAGGGGCGGCACAGATACGCAGTATTTT.

The chain employs TRBV27 and TRBJ2-1, with 9 bases that match TRBD1. Losses at the gene ends were 4 bases for V and 9 bases for J; bases not matched to a gene: 10. This CDR3 is 15 amino acids long. The germline gives CDR1 MNHEY, CDR2 SMNVEV (reference sequence). In DNA, the CDR3 is TGTGCCAGCAGTTCACAGGGGGCGGGGAACGGTGAGCAGTTCTTC. It encodes CASSSQGAGNGEQFF.

The rearrangement joins TRBV15 to TRBJ2-3, with a tentative D call TRBD2 (6 bases). This CDR3 is 16 amino acids long. V was shortened by 0 bases and J by 3 bases, with 13 bases between the two germline ends. From germline, CDR1 is LNHNV and CDR2 YYDKDF (reference sequence). CDR3 in DNA: TGTGCCACCAGCAGAGATGTGGGGGAGGTAACAGATACGCAGTATTTT. Protein product: CATSRDVGEVTDTQYF.

V gene TRBV9 combines with J gene TRBJ2-5; TRBD2 matches at 8 bases. CDR1 and CDR2 (germline): SGDLS, YYNGEE. V trimming: 0 bases; J trimming: 5 bases; junction bases outside the gene matches: 12. There are 17 residues in the CDR3. CDR3 sequence reads: CASSVATGGGYVETQYF. The CDR3 nucleotides are TGTGCCAGCAGCGTAGCTACAGGCGGGGGGTACGTTGAGACCCAGTACTTC. Full variable domain (missing parts from reference TRBV9 and TRBJ2-5): DSGVTQTPKHLITATGQRVTLRCSPRSGDLSVYWYQQSLDQGLQFLIQYYNGEERAKGNILERFSAQQFPDLHSELNLSSLELGDSALYFCASSVATGGGYVETQYFGPGTRLLVL.

This clone came up once. The V and J genes are TRBV7-8 and TRBJ2-7; 7 bases match TRBD2. Germline lookup yields CDR1 SGHVS and CDR2 FQNEAQ. The CDR3 is 14 amino acids. Trimming cost V 3 bases and J 1 base; bases outside gene matches: 3. The CDR3 loop reads CASSFAAGSYEQYF. The CDR3 nucleotides read TGTGCCAGCAGCTTCGCAGCGGGGTCCTACGAGCAGTACTTC.

This chain joins TRBV5-8 and TRBJ1-3; TRBD1 aligns across 9 bases. CDR1 is SGHTS, CDR2 YDEGEE, per germline. This CDR3 region has 17 residues. The junction had 8 bases not matched to a gene; V was cut back by 4 bases and J by 0 bases. The CDR3 DNA sequence: TGTGCCAGCAGCGGGAGTGGGACAGGGTACTCTGGAAACACCATATATTTT. Amino acid sequence: CASSGSGTGYSGNTIYF. The whole variable domain, filled in from reference TRBV5-8 and TRBJ1-3, reads EAGVTQSPTHLIKTRGQQATLRCSPISGHTSVYWYQQALGLGLQFLLWYDEGEERNRGNFPPRFSGRQFPNYSSELNVNALELEDSALYLCASSGSGTGYSGNTIYFGEGSWLTVV.

This clone showed up just a few times. The genes are TRBV30 and TRBJ1-2; weak D call: TRBD1 (5 bases). The V gene lost 6 bases and the J gene lost 3 bases, with 14 bases spanning the gap. CDR1 and CDR2 from the germline V gene are GTSNPN and SVGIG (reference sequence). The length of the CDR3 is 13 residues. The CDR3 here is CACMARGDYGYTF. The DNA of the CDR3 is TGTGCCTGCATGGCTCGGGGGGACTATGGCTACACCTTC.

The J gene is TRBJ1-3, the V gene TRBV7-8; perhaps TRBD1 as D (5 bases). Germline V gives CDR1 SGHVS, CDR2 FQNEAQ. The V end was cut by 5 bases, the J end by 0 bases, with 14 bases between. This CDR3 has 16 residues. The CDR3: CASSPPGGSSGNTIYF. The CDR3 DNA follows: TGTGCCAGCAGCCCCCCCGGGGGAAGCTCTGGAAACACCATATATTTT.

The chain links TRBV15 to TRBJ2-6, with D perhaps TRBD1 (5 bases). Germline assignment: CDR1 LNHNV and CDR2 YYDKDF (reference sequence). V lost 0 bases, J lost 4 bases, and 13 bases lay in between. CDR3 length equals 17 residues. The CDR3 region is CATSRDKGYGGANVLTF. CDR3 sequence (DNA): TGTGCCACCAGCAGAGATAAGGGGTACGGAGGGGCCAACGTCCTGACTTTC.

This rearrangement joins TRBV5-4 to TRBJ2-2; D ambiguous. This CDR3 has 15 amino acids. The germline V gene encodes CDR1 SGHNT and CDR2 YYREEE (reference sequence). Between the trimmed V and J ends, which lost 0 bases and 1 base, there was a span of 7 bases. In nucleotides, the CDR3 is TGTGCCAGCAGCTTGGCCGAGAAGAACACCGGGGAGCTGTTTTTT. Residues: CASSLAEKNTGELFF. The entire variable domain, with the rest obtained from reference TRBV5-4 and TRBJ2-2, is as follows: ETGVTQSPTHLIKTRGQQVTLRCSSQSGHNTVSWYQQALGQGPQFIFQYYREEENGRGNFPPRFSGLQFPNYSSELNVNALELDDSALYLCASSLAEKNTGELFFGEGSRLTVL.

The chain couples TRBV19 to TRBJ1-5; TRBD1 might be the D (6 bases). Trimming pared 3 bases from V and 1 base from J, leaving 16 bases between. Germline lookup yields CDR1 LNHDA and CDR2 SQIVND (reference sequence). The CDR3 runs to 17 residues. CDR3 nucleotide sequence: TGTGCCAGTAGTATTTCACAGGGCCCCCAAAGCAATCAGCCCCAGCATTTT. It yields the protein CASSISQGPQSNQPQHF.

J is TRBJ1-2 and V is TRBV19; possible D gene TRBD1, 6 bases. Germline V gene sequence: CDR1 LNHDA, CDR2 SQIVND (reference sequence). This CDR3 region has 16 residues. V shed 8 bases and J shed 0 bases, with 19 bases lying between them. The CDR3 loop reads CASLNRERGTNYGYTF. CDR3 in DNA: TGTGCCAGTCTTAACAGGGAACGCGGTACTAACTATGGCTACACCTTC.

The V gene is TRBV12-3 or TRBV12-4, the J gene TRBJ1-4; a weak D match, TRBD1 (6 bases). V was clipped by 6 bases and J by 8 bases, with 10 bases between them. This CDR3 contains 12 residues. The DNA for the CDR3 is TGTGCCAGCAGCAGGGGAGGGGAAAAACTGTTTTTT. This codes for CASSRGGEKLFF.

The chain has TRBV5-1 and TRBJ1-6, with 8 bases aligning to TRBD1. CDR3 length equals 15 residues. Germline V gives CDR1 SGHRS, CDR2 YFSETQ. V lost 6 bases and J lost 8; bases outside the gene matches: 10. The CDR3 DNA reads TGCGCCAGCACACTTTACGGACAGGGCGATTCACCCCTCCACTTT. It codes for CASTLYGQGDSPLHF. The full variable domain, with the rest looked up from reference TRBV5-1 and TRBJ1-6, is KAGVTQTPRYLIKTRGQQVTLSCSPISGHRSVSWYQQTPGQGLQFLFEYFSETQRNKGNFPGRFSGRQFSNSRSEMNVSTLELGDSALYLCASTLYGQGDSPLHFGNGTRLTVT.

This rearrangement joins TRBV9 to TRBJ2-6; 12 bases align to TRBD2. This CDR3 region has 17 residues. Per the germline V gene, CDR1 is SGDLS and CDR2 is YYNGEE. The V and J ends lost 4 bases and 0 bases, in that order; junction bases with no gene match: 2. CDR3: CASSPTSGSSGANVLTF. The CDR3 region has the DNA TGTGCCAGCAGCCCGACTAGCGGGAGCTCTGGGGCCAACGTCCTGACTTTC.

The rearrangement links TRBV7-9 to TRBJ1-1, with a possible D match to TRBD1 (6 bases). The germline gives CDR1 SEHNR, CDR2 FQNEAQ (reference sequence). This CDR3 is built from 13 residues. The V and J ends lost 5 bases and 3 bases respectively, with 10 bases between them. The CDR3: CASSQDSDTEAFF. CDR3 DNA: TGTGCCAGCAGCCAGGACAGTGACACTGAAGCTTTCTTT.

The chain carries TRBV5-4 and TRBJ1-2; 10 bases fit TRBD1. V lost 4 bases and J lost 3; bases outside the gene matches: 6. The length of the CDR3 is 15 residues. Looked up from germline, CDR1 is SGHNT and CDR2 is YYREEE (reference sequence). The CDR3 nucleotides are TGTGCCAGCAGCCTCGGAGGGACAGGGGACTATGGCTACACCTTC. Its translation: CASSLGGTGDYGYTF.

The V and J genes are TRBV30 and TRBJ1-1; D unclear. V was trimmed by 0 bases and J by 2 bases, leaving 4 bases between them. Germline assignment: CDR1 GTSNPN and CDR2 SVGIG (reference sequence). The CDR3 has 12 amino acids. In DNA, the CDR3 is TGTGCCTGGAGTGTGGGCAACACTGAAGCTTTCTTT. It translates to CAWSVGNTEAFF.

The chain couples TRBV5-6 to TRBJ2-5; TRBD2 aligns across 9 bases. The CDR3 spans 16 residues. Germline assignment: CDR1 SGHDT and CDR2 YYEEEE. Trimming took 2 bases from V and 1 from J; bases not matched to a gene: 6. CDR3 sequence (DNA): TGTGCCAGCAGCTTTTCGCTAGCGGGGTTCCAAGAGACCCAGTACTTC. Protein: CASSFSLAGFQETQYF.

The rearrangement links TRBV5-1 to TRBJ1-2, with 8 bases matching TRBD1. The junction had 3 bases not matched to a gene; V was cut back by 2 bases and J by 0 bases. This CDR3 region has 15 residues. Looked up from germline, CDR1 is SGHRS and CDR2 is YFSETQ. The CDR3: CASSFGQGANYGYTF. CDR3 in DNA: TGCGCCAGCAGCTTCGGACAGGGAGCTAACTATGGCTACACCTTC.